The table lists the clone carrying this T cell receptor (beta chain) with a few counts. Germline V gene data show CDR1 as GTSNPN and CDR2 as SVGIG (reference sequence). CDR3 length: 15 residues. V lost 2 bases and J lost 8; bases outside the gene matches: 12. Produced via immunoSEQ multiplex PCR; TCRdb's table is partial and in-frame only. The sample lists over 90,000 clones, about 92% occurring once. This specimen belongs to a study of T cell responses to AZD1222 COVID-19 vaccine. The input for sequencing was peripheral blood, taken on day 0 of AZD1222 vaccination. The sequence was collected from an adult in good health. The chain uses TRBV30 and TRBJ1-5; TRBD1 agrees at 7 bases. The chain's CDR3 is CAWSTGKQGKEPQHF. The CDR3 DNA is TGTGCCTGGAGTACCGGGAAACAGGGGAAGGAGCCCCAGCATTTT.